These 20 T cell receptor beta chains were sequenced from one sample in a study of cytomegalovirus exposure and HLA in healthy donors. The PCR employed 60 Vbeta primers together with 13 Jbeta primers. Sequencing was performed with immunoSEQ multiplex PCR; in TCRdb, only in-frame clones are kept and a portion is missing. The table shows roughly 70,000 clones, with roughly 65% occurring only once. The sequenced sample was PBMCs. These receptors were collected from a male donor in good health and CMV-seropositive.

The sample holds a few counts of this clone. The chain carries TRBV10-3 and TRBJ1-5, with D uncertain. Trimming removed 4 bases from V and 2 bases from J, with 6 bases in between. The germline V gene has CDR1 ENHRY and CDR2 SYGVKD. This CDR3 is built from 13 residues. As DNA, the CDR3 is TGTGCCATCAGTGTGGAGGGCAATCAGCCCCAGCATTTT. Protein: CAISVEGNQPQHF.

The chain couples TRBV29-1 to TRBJ2-7; 8 bases fit TRBD1. In germline, CDR1 is SQVTM, CDR2 ANQGSEA. The CDR3 loop spans 12 amino acids. V was clipped by 7 bases and J by 3 bases; unmatched bases: 5. This CDR3 is CSGGQGDYEQYF. Here the CDR3 DNA reads TGCAGCGGAGGACAGGGAGACTACGAGCAGTACTTC.

The V gene is TRBV5-1, the J gene TRBJ2-1; tentative D call: TRBD1 (8 bases). The CDR3 totals 16 residues. Germline V gene lookup returns CDR1 SGHRS and CDR2 YFSETQ. V dropped 0 bases and J dropped 7 bases, with 17 bases sitting between them. The CDR3 DNA reads TGCGCCAGCAGCTTGGACGTCACAGGGGGGGGTAATGAGCAGTTCTTC. Protein sequence: CASSLDVTGGGNEQFF. Full variable domain (outside the CDR3, taken from reference TRBV5-1 and TRBJ2-1): KAGVTQTPRYLIKTRGQQVTLSCSPISGHRSVSWYQQTPGQGLQFLFEYFSETQRNKGNFPGRFSGRQFSNSRSEMNVSTLELGDSALYLCASSLDVTGGGNEQFFGPGTRLTVL.

The V call is TRBV4-1, the J call TRBJ2-7; a possible D gene is TRBD2 (5 bases). Germline CDR1 reads MGHRA; CDR2 reads YSYEKL. Trimming took 1 base from V and 6 from J, leaving 10 bases between them. CDR3 length: 13 residues. This CDR3 is CASSQAAGREQYF. DNA of the CDR3: TGCGCCAGCAGCCAAGCGGCGGGTCGCGAGCAGTACTTC.

The chain combines TRBV12-5 with TRBJ2-7, with D possibly TRBD1 on 5 matching bases. This CDR3 region has 14 residues. Germline CDR1 reads LGHNT; CDR2 reads FRNRAP. Trimming stripped 1 base from V and 0 bases from J, with 7 bases between. CDR3 residues: CASGLGRVSYEQYF. CDR3 DNA: TGTGCTAGTGGTTTGGGCAGGGTCTCCTACGAGCAGTACTTC.

This rearrangement joins TRBV5-4 to TRBJ2-1, with 12 positions matching TRBD2. The ends lost 4 bases at V and 4 bases at J; junction bases unmatched: 6. Looked up from germline, CDR1 is SGHNT and CDR2 is YYREEE (reference sequence). The CDR3 spans 16 residues. The CDR3: CASSVGLAGWYNEQFF. In nucleotides, the CDR3 is TGTGCCAGCAGCGTTGGACTAGCGGGGTGGTACAATGAGCAGTTCTTC.

As concerns this clone: The junction departs from the called germline gene at one end, perhaps through a read error. The genes are TRBV7-9 and TRBJ1-2; D call uncertain. There are 14 residues in the CDR3. The germline CDR1 and CDR2 sequences are SEHNR and FQNEAQ (reference sequence). For the CDR3, the DNA is TGTTCCAGCAGCTGGGAGGCAGTGACCTATGGCTACACCTTC. Amino acid sequence: CSSSWEAVTYGYTF.

The gene calls are TRBV6-5 and TRBJ1-6; TRBD1 matches at 7 bases. The germline gives CDR1 MNHEY, CDR2 SVGAGI. This CDR3 is built from 15 residues. The junction had 7 bases not matched to a gene; V was cut back by 2 bases and J by 9 bases. The CDR3 DNA reads as TGTGCCAGCAGTTACGACGGACAGGTTGGTTCACCCCTCCACTTT. This translates into CASSYDGQVGSPLHF.

V is TRBV7-9 and J is TRBJ1-4; 7 bases align to TRBD1. The germline V gene encodes CDR1 SEHNR and CDR2 FQNEAQ (reference sequence). The V and J ends lost 6 bases and 3 bases, in that order; junction bases with no gene match: 13. The CDR3 has 17 amino acids. This CDR3 is CASSLPLLTGPNEKLFF. The CDR3 nucleotides are TGTGCCAGCAGTCTTCCCCTCTTGACAGGGCCTAATGAAAAACTGTTTTTT.

This clone was observed a few times. This sequence joins TRBV5-4 and TRBJ2-7, with D possibly matching TRBD1 (5 bases). Germline V gene sequence: CDR1 SGHNT, CDR2 YYREEE (reference sequence). The CDR3 length is 14 residues. Between the trimmed V and J ends, which lost 4 bases and 0 bases, there was a span of 11 bases. The CDR3: CASSPEGDSYEQYF. The DNA for the CDR3 is TGTGCCAGCAGCCCGGAAGGGGACTCCTACGAGCAGTACTTC.

The chain links TRBV27 to TRBJ1-5; D may be TRBD1 (6 bases). CDR1 is MNHEY, CDR2 SMNVEV, per germline (reference sequence). V was shortened by 4 bases and J by 0 bases, with 13 bases between the two germline ends. The CDR3 spans 16 residues. As DNA, the CDR3 is TGTGCCAGCAGTTCACAGGGAACCCATAGCAATCAGCCCCAGCATTTT. As protein: CASSSQGTHSNQPQHF.

This clone has just a few counts. The chain couples TRBV6-5 to TRBJ2-1; 10 bases align to TRBD1. The CDR3 has 16 amino acids. Germline loops: CDR1 MNHEY, CDR2 SVGAGI. V gave up 2 bases and J gave up 5 bases; unmatched junction bases: 6. The CDR3 sequence is CASSYGFGTGDNEQFF. CDR3 in DNA: TGTGCCAGCAGTTACGGATTTGGGACAGGGGACAATGAGCAGTTCTTC.

V usage is TRBV9 and J usage is TRBJ2-2, with D possibly matching TRBD2 (5 bases). V lost 0 bases to trimming and J lost 4 bases, with 7 bases between them. The CDR3 has 14 amino acids. Per the germline V gene, CDR1 is SGDLS and CDR2 is YYNGEE. CDR3 DNA: TGTGCCAGCAGCGTAGGCGGGCGCACCGGGGAGCTGTTTTTT. This translates into CASSVGGRTGELFF. The full variable domain, rest sourced from reference TRBV9 and TRBJ2-2, is DSGVTQTPKHLITATGQRVTLRCSPRSGDLSVYWYQQSLDQGLQFLIQYYNGEERAKGNILERFSAQQFPDLHSELNLSSLELGDSALYFCASSVGGRTGELFFGEGSRLTVL.

This clone was found a few times. The chain joins TRBV11-2 to TRBJ2-3, with 7 nucleotides matching TRBD2. The V and J ends lost 5 bases and 6 bases, in that order; junction bases with no gene match: 17. The CDR3 consists of 17 residues. Germline V gives CDR1 SGHAT, CDR2 FQNNGV. In DNA form, the CDR3 reads TGTGCCAGCAGCACGCTGTGGGCTAGCGGAGTGGGGGATACGCAGTATTTT. It codes for CASSTLWASGVGDTQYF.

In its sample, this clone was seen a few times. The V and J genes are TRBV6-1 and TRBJ2-7, with a possible D match to TRBD2 (6 bases). V was pared by 7 bases and J by 4 bases, with 17 bases between. The CDR3 consists of 14 residues. Germline V gene data show CDR1 as MNHNS and CDR2 as SASEGT. CDR3 protein: CASTPWGELYEQYF. The CDR3 coding sequence is TGTGCCAGCACCCCTTGGGGGGAACTATACGAGCAGTACTTC.

The chain has TRBV6-1 and TRBJ1-5; D gene ambiguous. Trimming shortened V by 8 bases and J by 3 bases, and 8 bases separated the two germline ends. This CDR3 spans 12 amino acids. Germline loops: CDR1 MNHNS, CDR2 SASEGT. CDR3 coding DNA: TGTGCCAGCGAGGGTTACAATCAGCCCCAGCATTTT. Its protein is CASEGYNQPQHF.

The CDR3: CASSLPGQGIYEQYF. Written as DNA, the CDR3 is TGTGCCAGCAGCTTACCGGGACAGGGGATCTACGAGCAGTACTTC. The genes are TRBV5-4 and TRBJ2-7, with 10 bases matching TRBD1. Germline V gene sequence: CDR1 SGHNT, CDR2 YYREEE (reference sequence). The junction had 5 bases not matched to a gene; V was cut back by 2 bases and J by 3 bases. CDR3 size: 15 residues.

The chain carries TRBV11-2 and TRBJ2-5; perhaps TRBD1 as D (5 bases). Between the trimmed V and J ends, which lost 0 bases and 7 bases, there was a span of 15 bases. In germline, CDR1 is SGHAT, CDR2 FQNNGV. CDR3 size: 15 residues. The CDR3: CASSLEASTVGTQYF. The CDR3 nucleotides are TGTGCCAGCAGCTTAGAAGCCTCGACAGTGGGGACCCAGTACTTC.

This clone was seen a few times. The chain joins TRBV7-2 to TRBJ1-5, with 12 bases matching TRBD1. The V and J ends lost 5 bases and 6 bases, in that order; junction bases with no gene match: 5. The CDR3 runs to 15 residues. Germline lookup yields CDR1 SGHTA and CDR2 FQGNSA. CDR3 nucleotides: TGTGCCAGCAGCGGGACAGGGGGCTCTAGTCAGCCCCAGCATTTT. It is translated as CASSGTGGSSQPQHF.

CDR3 loop: CASRPVETFHGYTF. The CDR3 DNA reads as TGTGCCAGTAGGCCGGTCGAAACTTTCCATGGCTACACCTTC. The V call is TRBV19, the J call TRBJ1-2, with no clear D. The length of the CDR3 is 14 residues. Per germline, CDR1 LNHDA and CDR2 SQIVND (reference sequence). V dropped 6 bases and J dropped 6 bases, with 17 bases sitting between them.